A single sample is the source of the 9 T cell receptor beta chains below, sequenced in a study of cytomegalovirus exposure and HLA in healthy donors. Generated by immunoSEQ multiplex PCR, the TCRdb table keeps only in-frame clones and is missing some. The table shows around 120,000 clones, with about 87% occurring only once. The source material was PBMCs. These receptor sequences come from a young woman in good health and CMV-seronegative.

The rearrangement joins TRBV28 to TRBJ2-7; 10 nucleotides match TRBD1. Germline CDR1 MDHEN, CDR2 SYDVKM. The CDR3 extends over 14 amino acids. Trimming took 3 bases from V and 5 from J; bases not matched to a gene: 4. The chain's CDR3 is CASSFGTGVDEQYF. In DNA, the CDR3 is TGTGCCAGCAGTTTCGGGACAGGGGTCGACGAGCAGTACTTC.

CDR3 amino acids: CASSDSGSSTDTQYF. The CDR3 nucleotides are TGTGCCAGCAGCGATAGCGGCTCTAGCACAGATACGCAGTATTTT. The genes are TRBV9 and TRBJ2-3, with a tentative D call TRBD2 (6 bases). The V end lost 3 bases, the J end lost 0 bases, and 11 bases lay between the germline ends. CDR3 length equals 15 residues. Germline V gene sequence: CDR1 SGDLS, CDR2 YYNGEE.

The rearrangement links TRBV6-4 to TRBJ2-1; 7 nucleotides match TRBD2. With 9 bases clipped from V and 9 bases from J, the junction kept 20 bases outside the gene matches. The CDR3 contains 16 residues. Germline-derived CDR1 and CDR2 are MRHNA and SNTAGT. For the CDR3, the DNA is TGTGCCAGGATCAGCCGACTAGCCCCCCTTCCTTGTGAGCAGTTCTTC. It is translated as CARISRLAPLPCEQFF.

The chain has TRBV6-5 and TRBJ2-1, with 8 bases identical to TRBD1. The trim removed 6 bases at V and 0 bases at J, leaving 4 bases unmatched. This CDR3 comprises 15 residues. CDR1 and CDR2 from the germline V gene are MNHEY and SVGAGI. Here the CDR3 reads CASSRQGSSYNEQFF. Here the CDR3 DNA reads TGTGCCAGCAGCCGACAGGGGAGCTCCTACAATGAGCAGTTCTTC.

V and J are TRBV6-5 and TRBJ1-3; TRBD1 agrees at 8 bases. CDR1 MNHEY and CDR2 SVGAGI come from the germline V gene. This CDR3 is built from 15 residues. After removal of 7 bases from V and 4 bases from J, the junction contained 9 bases not matched to a gene. Written as DNA, the CDR3 is TGTGCCAGCACCCCCCGGACAGGGTCAGGAAACACCATATATTTT. This translates into CASTPRTGSGNTIYF.

The chain employs TRBV30 and TRBJ2-2; 7 nucleotides line up with TRBD1. The CDR3 runs to 14 residues. Per the germline V gene, CDR1 is GTSNPN and CDR2 is SVGIG (reference sequence). With 4 bases clipped from V and 5 bases from J, the junction kept 7 bases outside the gene matches. The DNA for the CDR3 is TGTGCCTGGAAGGGACAGCCAGGGACCGGGGAGCTGTTTTTT. Translated, it gives CAWKGQPGTGELFF.

This chain links TRBV4-2 with TRBJ2-1; tentative D call: TRBD2 (6 bases). The CDR3 is 16 residues long. Trimming left V 4 bases short and J 0 bases short, with 13 bases between. Germline loops: CDR1 LGHNA, CDR2 YNFKEQ. The CDR3 sequence: CASSPRGLSSYNEQFF. The CDR3 region has the DNA TGTGCCAGCAGCCCTCGGGGACTCAGCTCCTACAATGAGCAGTTCTTC.

V usage is TRBV10-3 and J usage is TRBJ2-7; 9 positions match TRBD2. After removal of 2 bases from V and 0 bases from J, the junction contained 5 bases not matched to a gene. This CDR3 spans 16 amino acids. Germline assignment: CDR1 ENHRY and CDR2 SYGVKD. CDR3 DNA sequence: TGTGCCATCAGTGAGGGACTAGCGACTAGCTCCTACGAGCAGTACTTC. Translated, it gives CAISEGLATSSYEQYF.

This clone was detected a few times. Other DNA variants within this sample encode the same CDR3. The chain recombines TRBV2 with TRBJ2-7; 9 bases are a match to TRBD1. V was clipped by 6 bases and J by 2 bases; unmatched bases: 2. This CDR3 has 13 residues. Germline CDR1 and CDR2: SNHLY and FYNNEI. CDR3 sequence: CASSGDRAYEQYF. CDR3 coding DNA: TGTGCCAGCAGCGGGGACAGGGCCTACGAGCAGTACTTC.